Presented here are 28 T cell receptor beta chains from one specimen sequenced in a study of cytomegalovirus exposure and HLA in healthy donors. PCR primers comprised 60 Vbeta and 13 Jbeta primers. Sequenced by immunoSEQ multiplex PCR; TCRdb stores in-frame clones only, minus some. The sample comprises around 210,000 clones, 82% of which are singletons, and 2.5% to 3.5% rests with the top ten. Sequenced material: PBMCs. These receptors were collected from a woman aged 40 to 50 in good health and CMV-seronegative.

Note on this clone: Distinct nucleotide sequences in the sample also encode this CDR3. This chain joins TRBV6-4 and TRBJ1-1; perhaps TRBD1 as D (5 bases). The V and J ends lost 2 bases and 1 base respectively, with 5 bases between them. The CDR3 is 13 residues long. The germline V gene encodes CDR1 MRHNA and CDR2 SNTAGT. DNA for the CDR3: TGTGCCAGCAGTGACAGGGGGAACACTGAAGCTTTCTTT. It encodes CASSDRGNTEAFF.

This sequence joins TRBV4-1 and TRBJ2-7; 12 bases map to TRBD1. The junction had 8 bases not matched to a gene; V was cut back by 3 bases and J by 5 bases. The CDR3 is made up of 16 amino acids. Germline V gene sequence: CDR1 MGHRA, CDR2 YSYEKL. The CDR3: CASSQFTGTGGDEQYF. The CDR3 DNA reads as TGCGCCAGCAGCCAGTTTACCGGGACAGGGGGCGACGAGCAGTACTTC.

This chain uses TRBV10-1 with TRBJ2-7; D not certain. This CDR3 comprises 14 residues. Per germline, CDR1 WNHNN and CDR2 SYGVQD (reference sequence). V was pared by 2 bases and J by 4 bases, with 12 bases between. CDR3 region: CASSEVSTVYEQYF. CDR3 nucleotide sequence: TGCGCCAGCAGTGAGGTATCTACGGTGTACGAGCAGTACTTC.

This sequence joins TRBV10-2 and TRBJ1-1; D call uncertain. CDR1 and CDR2 (germline): WSHSY, SAAADI. V gave up 8 bases and J gave up 0 bases, with 13 bases separating them. The CDR3 covers 14 residues. Here the CDR3 reads CASRVATVNTEAFF. In DNA form, the CDR3 reads TGCGCCAGCCGGGTTGCTACGGTGAACACTGAAGCTTTCTTT.

The rearrangement uses TRBV14 and TRBJ2-7, with a tentative D call TRBD1 (6 bases). The ends were cut back, 8 bases at V and 0 bases at J, with 17 bases in the middle. The CDR3 totals 15 residues. Germline V gives CDR1 SGHDN, CDR2 FVKESK. CDR3 DNA sequence: TGTGCCAGCTTCTCCGGGCAGGGGCTCTCCTACGAGCAGTACTTC. This translates into CASFSGQGLSYEQYF.

The chain is built from TRBV6-5 and TRBJ2-7, with TRBD1 matching 7 bases. This CDR3 contains 15 residues. Trimming cost V 6 bases and J 1 base; bases outside gene matches: 9. From germline, CDR1 is MNHEY and CDR2 SVGAGI. CDR3 protein: CASSLQGQRSYEQYF. The CDR3 DNA is TGTGCCAGCAGCCTACAGGGGCAGAGGTCCTACGAGCAGTACTTC.

The gene calls are TRBV19 and TRBJ2-1, with TRBD2 matching over 11 bases. The ends lost 7 bases at V and 2 bases at J; junction bases unmatched: 7. CDR3 size: 16 residues. Germline assignment: CDR1 LNHDA and CDR2 SQIVND (reference sequence). The CDR3 is CASNPSTSGAYNEQFF. CDR3 nucleotides: TGTGCCAGTAACCCCTCGACTAGCGGGGCCTACAATGAGCAGTTCTTC.

The rearrangement joins TRBV5-6 to TRBJ1-3; 7 positions match TRBD1. This CDR3 contains 16 residues. After removal of 2 bases from V and 0 bases from J, the junction contained 5 bases not matched to a gene. CDR1 SGHDT and CDR2 YYEEEE come from the germline V gene. DNA for the CDR3: TGTGCCAGCAGCTTTACAGGGGTCCTCTCTGGAAACACCATATATTTT. Residues: CASSFTGVLSGNTIYF.

The CDR3 nucleotides read TGTGCCAGCAGCTTAGCAACAGGGGAAGCCGAAAAACTGTTTTTT. Translating gives CASSLATGEAEKLFF. This chain connects TRBV7-9 to TRBJ1-4; TRBD1 matches at 7 bases. Germline lookup yields CDR1 SEHNR and CDR2 FQNEAQ (reference sequence). CDR3 size: 15 residues. J was trimmed by 8 bases and V by 0 bases; bases with no gene match: 6. Looking up the rest from reference TRBV7-9 and TRBJ1-4 gives the full variable domain: DTGVSQNPRHKITKRGQNVTFRCDPISEHNRLYWYRQTLGQGPEFLTYFQNEAQLEKSRLLSDRFSAERPKGSFSTLEIQRTEQGDSAMYLCASSLATGEAEKLFFGSGTQLSVL.

DNA of the CDR3: TGTGCCAGCAGCCCCAGCCTGTTACAAGCGGTGAGATACAATGAGCAGTTCTTC. Protein: CASSPSLLQAVRYNEQFF. This chain joins TRBV7-9 and TRBJ2-1, with a tentative D call TRBD2 (5 bases). The CDR3 covers 18 residues. Trimming pared 5 bases from V and 4 bases from J, leaving 24 bases between. Germline V lookup: CDR1 SEHNR, CDR2 FQNEAQ (reference sequence).

Here the CDR3 DNA reads TGTGCCAGCAGTTTAGGCGGGACAGATACGCAGTATTTT. Protein product: CASSLGGTDTQYF. The gene calls are TRBV28 and TRBJ2-3; TRBD2 might be the D (5 bases). CDR3 length: 13 residues. The V gene lost 2 bases and the J gene lost 3 bases, with 6 bases spanning the gap. Per the germline V gene, CDR1 is MDHEN and CDR2 is SYDVKM.

The chain recombines TRBV2 with TRBJ1-1; tentative D call: TRBD1 (5 bases). This CDR3 is built from 12 residues. Germline V gene data show CDR1 as SNHLY and CDR2 as FYNNEI. V dropped 4 bases and J dropped 10 bases, with 13 bases sitting between them. The CDR3 sequence is CASSGREFSAFF. CDR3 nucleotides: TGTGCCAGCAGTGGCAGGGAATTCTCAGCTTTCTTT.

This chain joins TRBV7-2 and TRBJ1-2; no clear D gene. Trimming removed 8 bases at V and 0 bases at J, with 19 bases between. Germline V gene lookup returns CDR1 SGHTA and CDR2 FQGNSA. This CDR3 has 16 residues. The DNA for the CDR3 is TGTGCCAGCCGAAAAGAGGCGGGCTTCACTAACTATGGCTACACCTTC. It translates to CASRKEAGFTNYGYTF.

This chain connects TRBV5-1 to TRBJ2-3, with 9 bases lining up with TRBD2. Germline V gene sequence: CDR1 SGHRS, CDR2 YFSETQ. This CDR3 is built from 16 residues. J lost 5 bases, V lost 3 bases, and 10 bases had no gene match. The CDR3 loop reads CASSSLISGSVDTQYF. Here the CDR3 DNA reads TGCGCCAGCAGCTCTCTTATTAGCGGGAGTGTAGATACGCAGTATTTT.

The J gene is TRBJ1-2, the V gene TRBV7-6; D is possibly TRBD1 (5 bases). From germline, CDR1 is SGHVS and CDR2 FNYEAQ. This CDR3 region has 15 residues. The germline V and J ends were trimmed by 0 bases and 2 bases, with 10 bases remaining between them. The CDR3 region is CASSLAVGGNYGYTF. CDR3 sequence (DNA): TGTGCCAGCAGCTTAGCGGTTGGGGGGAACTATGGCTACACCTTC.

This clone was detected a few times. This sequence joins TRBV6-1 and TRBJ2-7, with a possible D match to TRBD1 (6 bases). The CDR3 covers 12 residues. V dropped 6 bases and J dropped 6 bases, with 12 bases sitting between them. Per the germline V gene, CDR1 is MNHNS and CDR2 is SASEGT. CDR3 region: CASSSDSSEQYF. In DNA form, the CDR3 reads TGTGCCAGCAGCTCGGACAGCAGCGAGCAGTACTTC.

The chain uses TRBV7-3 and TRBJ2-1, with 8 bases lining up with TRBD1. This CDR3 has 14 residues. V was clipped by 2 bases and J by 7 bases; unmatched bases: 4. Germline lookup yields CDR1 SGHTA and CDR2 FQGTGA. The chain's CDR3 is CASSLAGGGNEQFF. The CDR3 nucleotides are TGTGCCAGCAGCTTAGCAGGGGGCGGAAATGAGCAGTTCTTC. Drawing the rest from reference TRBV7-3 and TRBJ2-1, the complete variable domain is GAGVSQTPSNKVTEKGKYVELRCDPISGHTALYWYRQSLGQGPEFLIYFQGTGAADDSGLPNDRFFAVRPEGSVSTLKIQRTERGDSAVYLCASSLAGGGNEQFFGPGTRLTVL.

The table lists this clone with a few counts. This chain connects TRBV7-9 to TRBJ2-2; 11 bases are shared with TRBD1. Germline V gene sequence: CDR1 SEHNR, CDR2 FQNEAQ (reference sequence). The CDR3 sequence is 18 residues long. V was pared by 6 bases and J by 3 bases, with 12 bases of the junction left unmatched. The CDR3 loop reads CASRSQSGDRGYTGELFF. In nucleotides, the CDR3 is TGTGCCAGCAGGTCTCAATCGGGGGACAGGGGGTACACCGGGGAGCTGTTTTTT.

The V and J genes are TRBV5-4 and TRBJ2-5, with D perhaps TRBD1 (6 bases). CDR3 length: 15 amino acids. Trimming pared 2 bases from V and 4 bases from J, leaving 15 bases between. Germline values: CDR1 SGHNT, CDR2 YYREEE (reference sequence). CDR3 nucleotides: TGTGCCAGCAGCTTCGACAGGATGTGGGGAGAGACCCAGTACTTC. Translating it yields CASSFDRMWGETQYF.

The chain combines TRBV27 with TRBJ2-2; D is undetermined. This CDR3 is built from 12 residues. The germline V gene has CDR1 MNHEY and CDR2 SMNVEV (reference sequence). V lost 3 bases to trimming and J lost 5 bases, with 4 bases between them. CDR3 sequence: CASSLRTGELFF. CDR3 in DNA: TGTGCCAGCAGTTTGCGGACCGGGGAGCTGTTTTTT.

V and J are TRBV27 and TRBJ1-2; maybe TRBD1 (6 bases). Germline CDR1 and CDR2: MNHEY and SMNVEV (reference sequence). V dropped 2 bases and J dropped 6 bases, with 13 bases sitting between them. CDR3 length equals 14 residues. In DNA form, the CDR3 reads TGTGCCAGCAGTTTACGAGGGAAGGGGGATGGCTACACCTTC. Translated: CASSLRGKGDGYTF.

The chain recombines TRBV19 with TRBJ1-5; a weak D match, TRBD1 (5 bases). V was shortened by 5 bases and J by 3 bases, with 14 bases between the two germline ends. Germline CDR1 LNHDA, CDR2 SQIVND (reference sequence). The CDR3 covers 15 residues. The CDR3 DNA reads TGTGCCAGTAGTTTCGCCGGGACTGTCAATCAGCCCCAGCATTTT. This codes for CASSFAGTVNQPQHF.

The genes are TRBV2 and TRBJ2-6; D is possibly TRBD2 (6 bases). Looked up from germline, CDR1 is SNHLY and CDR2 is FYNNEI. Trimming took 8 bases from V and 4 from J, leaving 6 bases between them. This CDR3 has 12 residues. The CDR3 region is CASGGGANVLTF. DNA for the CDR3: TGTGCCAGCGGAGGGGGGGCCAACGTCCTGACTTTC.

The chain employs TRBV12-5 and TRBJ1-1; D is ambiguous. The CDR3 extends over 14 amino acids. The germline V and J ends were trimmed by 8 bases and 2 bases, with 15 bases remaining between them. The germline V gene encodes CDR1 LGHNT and CDR2 FRNRAP. The CDR3 here is CASLKFPVNTEAFF. The DNA for the CDR3 is TGTGCTAGTCTGAAGTTTCCAGTTAACACTGAAGCTTTCTTT.

The chain couples TRBV6-1 to TRBJ1-1; D unclear. Per the germline V gene, CDR1 is MNHNS and CDR2 is SASEGT. The CDR3 has 13 residues. Trimming removed 7 bases at V and 1 base at J, with 10 bases between. The CDR3 reads CASNPAGNTEAFF. In nucleotides, the CDR3 is TGTGCCAGCAATCCGGCGGGGAACACTGAAGCTTTCTTT.

There are a few counts of this clone. The chain couples TRBV25-1 to TRBJ2-7, with 8 bases identical to TRBD1. The CDR3 has 15 amino acids. J was trimmed by 5 bases and V by 6 bases; bases with no gene match: 12. In germline, CDR1 is MGHDK, CDR2 SYGVNS. CDR3 sequence reads: CASRPDRGRRDEQYF. The DNA for the CDR3 is TGTGCCAGCAGACCCGACAGGGGCAGGCGCGACGAGCAGTACTTC.

The chain carries TRBV5-1 and TRBJ2-2, with D perhaps matching TRBD1 (6 bases). V lost 7 bases, J lost 4 bases, and 17 bases lay in between. There are 15 residues in the CDR3. Per the germline V gene, CDR1 is SGHRS and CDR2 is YFSETQ. The CDR3 reads CASQEVTGGTGELFF. CDR3 coding DNA: TGCGCCAGCCAGGAAGTGACAGGCGGCACCGGGGAGCTGTTTTTT.

The chain combines TRBV7-8 with TRBJ2-3, with 8 bases fitting TRBD2. The CDR3 sequence is 17 residues long. Germline V gene sequence: CDR1 SGHVS, CDR2 FQNEAQ. Trimming at V came to 1 base and at J to 3 bases, leaving 9 bases not matched to a gene. The CDR3 coding sequence is TGTGCCAGCAGCTTAGAGGGACTAGTTTCCGTGACAGATACGCAGTATTTT. It encodes CASSLEGLVSVTDTQYF.